This T cell receptor (beta chain) was observed in a study of T-cell memory formation after mild COVID-19. Background on the study: Largely, the TCR clusters proved donor specific. Regarding the study as a whole: Clones contracting across day 15 to 85 had a balanced CD4/CD8 profile; later expanding clones leaned CD4+.

J gave up 1 base and V 5 bases, and 24 bases lay outside the gene matches. This CDR3 region has 23 residues. CDR1 is MGHDK, CDR2 SYGVNS, per germline. A note on this clonotype: Its matching antigen is unknown.

TCRdb redid the calling of the 5' RACE reads with MiXCR, one entry per CDR3 protein. This sample yields over 450,000 distinct CDR3 sequences, of which roughly 20% are seen a single time; around 13% belongs to the top ten. The chain carries TRBV25-1 and TRBJ2-6, with 9 bases lining up with TRBD1. The specimen sequenced was PBMCs or a T cell subset sorted from them (not recorded which). This receptor was taken from an adult woman who had mild COVID-19 (a few samples of this study predate the infection). Cell type and time point are not known. In DNA form, the CDR3 reads TGTGCCAGCAGTCGCATCCGGGACAGGGATCTAGGTCCTCTTACGTCTGGGGCCAACGTCCTGACTTTC. Amino acid sequence: CASSRIRDRDLGPLTSGANVLTF.